The present TCR beta chain was sequenced within a study of cytomegalovirus exposure and HLA in healthy donors (dated by TCRdb to the late 2010s). Regarding the research as a whole: According to an earlier analysis of a few hundred of the donors, 200 million or so T cells yielded roughly 110 million unique TCR beta sequences and about 300 Gb of sequence data. Roughly 300 gigabases of sequencing data and roughly 90 million unique TCR sequences were included in an early release covering around 600 HLA-typed donors. The genetic ancestry cluster associated with self-reported Caucasian donors included 80% to 90% of the 398 genotyped donors. The study aimed to test whether signatures of past pathogen exposure could be identified by cataloging public T cell receptors. The study used immunosequencing to profile the T cell repertoires of some 600 subjects and linked those repertoires to cytomegalovirus serostatus. Besides the first cohort of roughly 640 subjects, a separate validation cohort made up of 120 different subjects was used. To predict cytomegalovirus infection status, the study brought together high-throughput TCR immunosequencing, statistical association of individual TCRs with disease status, and machine learning. In a later analysis, previously published TCR beta repertoires from 550 to 700 donors were re-analyzed and high-resolution HLA genotyping was added so that TCR occurrence patterns could be studied. The later analysis used no new phenotypic data to find candidate immune exposures, relying instead on TCR beta sequences and their occurrence across donors. To decide whether each TCR beta V gene segment behaved as functional or pseudogenic, an earlier analysis of approximately 620 of the donors relied on high-throughput TCR beta sequencing. Donor age, sex, ethnicity and CMV serostatus were collected together with the repertoire data. A later genetic analysis used genome-wide SNP genotypes for about 65% of the roughly 670 donors, treating that subset as a discovery cohort. Every repertoire in the discovery cohort had been generated on one and the same sequencing platform. HLA typing included class I and class II loci at four-digit resolution. The number of typed donors differed by locus: 629-630 for A, B, C, DRB1 and DQB1; 500 to 550 for DQA1; fewer than 610 for DPA1; and about 450 for DPB1. Four to six DR-DQ haplotypes were handled as single units for association and clustering, since linkage in the cohort was strong. Among 398 genotyped donors of the cohort, an average of approximately 240,000 unique TCR beta nucleotide sequences were sequenced per donor, around 20% of them non-productive.

In total, approximately 700 healthy bone marrow donors made up the cohort. At the time of sampling, all cohort members were nominally healthy, though unrecorded immune exposures were likely present. The donor tested CMV seronegative and was one of the 352 seronegative cohort members. Each donor provided a peripheral blood sample, and peripheral blood mononuclear cells were used for TCR beta sequencing. The Qiagen DNeasy Blood Extraction Kit was used to extract genomic DNA from the blood cell samples. Overall study outcomes, separate from this receptor: Because counts were too low, some 16 rarely observed V segments, including chromosome 9 orphons, were excluded from the earlier analysis of fewer than 650 of the donors. Linkage disequilibrium might explain the correlated functional status among segregating V segments, but an unknown experimental factor could not be excluded. According to the authors, the approach could potentially be generalized to other disease states and immunological phenotypes. According to a later analysis, TCR association rates differed among HLA loci, with DRB1 alleles showing the most associated TCRs and HLA-C alleles showing the fewest. A group of highly shared sequence variants was considered likely to be a technical artifact of the sequencing pipeline. An earlier analysis of approximately 530 of the donors showed that most TCR beta V segments appeared in productive rearrangements either about 87% or about 30% of the time, which broadly matched IMGT annotations. A further reported finding was that TCR beta sequences accurately predicted the HLA-A and HLA-B alleles for most subjects in the first cohort. According to a later genetic analysis, donors in an Asian-associated ancestry cluster had fewer N-insertions in productive TCRs than the approximately 670-donor mean. A total of 150 to 200 TCR beta chains were listed by the study as associated with cytomegalovirus. In vitro tests confirmed that a few of the cytomegalovirus-associated TCR beta chains recognize cytomegalovirus antigens. When HLA alleles, especially DR and DQ, strongly co-occurred, attributing TCR associations to individual alleles was difficult. Because the 87-base-pair reads could not distinguish some IMGT-functional V segments, including TRBV6-2 and TRBV6-3, those segments were excluded. The classifier was reported to diagnose cytomegalovirus status with high specificity and sensitivity in both the original cohort and the validation cohort. The cohort was sequenced for TCR beta chains only, and without alpha or paired-chain data the features that could be detected were limited. In a later analysis, several top co-occurrence clusters were reported to appear linked to parvovirus B19, influenza, CMV and Epstein-Barr virus. At a false discovery rate of 0.05, a later analysis linked some 17,000 TCR beta sequences to specific HLA alleles. For the cohort, immune exposure information was limited to CMV serostatus. Most TCR sequences were observed very rarely across donors, whereas some public TCRs were present in many individuals. Because HLA typing was missing for some donors at each locus, association tests included only the typed subset. Sequencing depth was assumed to be roughly uniform across donors in the presence/absence analyses, though that assumption may not hold. In a later analysis, HLA-associated TCR beta chains were found to be more clonally expanded and to have lower generation probabilities than equally common non-associated chains. In a later analysis, most CMV-associated TCR beta chains were found to appear HLA-restricted, with HLA associations seemingly driven largely by CMV exposure. In a later genetic analysis, a missense DCLRE1C variant was associated with V-gene and J-gene trimming of TCR beta chains, and the association was replicated in an independent cohort.

About this clone itself: The clone's antigen remains unknown. Base qualities are missing; no much larger clone stands one base away.

The cysteine opens and the phenylalanine closes a CDR3 of 15 amino acids. The sequence is cut down to CDR3 DNA, 45 bases in frame from base 1. CDR1 and CDR2 are read off the germline V gene (reference sequence) as MNHEY and SMNVEV. Germline trimming amounts to 11 bases on V and 6 bases on J, with 16 as the count of junction bases outside the gene matches. Preparation of the library involved the immunoSEQ multiplex PCR assay. For the multiplex PCR, a mixture combining 60 forward primers for TCR Vbeta segments and 13 reverse primers for TCR Jbeta segments was used. Amplification of the CDR3 region of rearranged TCR beta genes was performed with a multiplex PCR assay on genomic DNA. On the Illumina HiSeq System, the amplified TCR beta libraries were sequenced as 87-base-pair reads. In the paper's pipeline: A later analysis counted around 72 million unique TCR beta chains across the 550 to 700 repertoires, and roughly 10 million of these chains were shared by at least two donors. A nearest-neighbor algorithm error-corrected the raw reads and collapsed the reads into unique sequences, merging closely related sequences to remove PCR and sequencing errors. V, D and J gene segments were assigned by aligning CDR3 sequences to IMGT reference sequences. Each retained sequence needed at least a six-nucleotide match to both a V gene segment and a J gene segment. Rearrangements were called productive when the CDR3 lacked stop codons and stayed in frame with V and J; all others were non-productive. CDR3 was defined by IMGT convention, running from the second conserved V-encoded cysteine to the conserved J-encoded phenylalanine. The earlier analysis of some 600 of the donors excluded sequences that lacked an unambiguous match to a single V gene segment. An earlier analysis of 500 to 600 of the donors classified V segments as functional when productive rearrangements were above 56.7% and as segregating when the standard deviation between donors was above 5%. A statistical classification framework was built to diagnose cytomegalovirus status from the catalog of TCR beta chain sequences. In a later analysis, TCR nucleotide sequences were compared against IMGT/GENE-DB human TR gene sequences so that V and J genes could be assigned. Using the TCRdist pipeline, a later analysis assigned CDR3 sequences along with most-parsimonious VDJ recombination scenarios. In a later analysis, every TCR beta chain was defined by the combination of its CDR3 amino acid sequence and its V-gene family, and reads without a unique V-gene family were dropped. To address suspected cross-contamination and a sequencing artifact, a later analysis removed 592 highly shared, low-generation-probability nucleotide sequences. For each public chain, a later analysis derived a clonal expansion index from normalized ranks of inferred template counts within each repertoire. Generation probabilities in a later analysis came from a VDJ recombination model fitted to out-of-frame rearrangements, and those results were checked against IGoR. A later analysis scored TCR-TCR, TCR-HLA and TCR-CMV co-occurrence with hypergeometric tests, applying a repertoire-size bias correction to TCR pairs. To estimate false discovery rates, a later analysis permuted the HLA or CMV assignments 20 times. In a later analysis, co-occurring TCRs were grouped with DBSCAN, and TCRdist sequence similarity was added when clustering was performed within HLA-allele-positive subsets. For co-occurrence clustering, repertoires with fewer than 30,000 or more than 120,000 public chains were excluded, along with four to six repertoires with anomalous nucleotide sharing. This immuneACCESS table, as held by TCRdb, lists in-frame sequences with V and J called but not all clones. Of the missing ones, under half trace to an unresolved V gene in checked studies; the others have no known cause. The V and J calls and the clone size are those of that table, but D and trimming were determined from the DNA. This sample has about 130,000 clones in its table, and around three quarters of those were observed once. Over 2.5% of the sample is in the top ten clones.

The origin of this receptor is a man aged 35-49 years in good health and CMV-seronegative. Sequencing was performed on PBMCs. In this chain, TRBV27 is recombined with TRBJ2-7, with 10 junctional bases fitting TRBD1. The nucleotides read TGTGCCTCTTTTGGCCGGGACAGGGGTTCCGTCGAGCAGTACTTC. Its product reads: CASFGRDRGSVEQYF.